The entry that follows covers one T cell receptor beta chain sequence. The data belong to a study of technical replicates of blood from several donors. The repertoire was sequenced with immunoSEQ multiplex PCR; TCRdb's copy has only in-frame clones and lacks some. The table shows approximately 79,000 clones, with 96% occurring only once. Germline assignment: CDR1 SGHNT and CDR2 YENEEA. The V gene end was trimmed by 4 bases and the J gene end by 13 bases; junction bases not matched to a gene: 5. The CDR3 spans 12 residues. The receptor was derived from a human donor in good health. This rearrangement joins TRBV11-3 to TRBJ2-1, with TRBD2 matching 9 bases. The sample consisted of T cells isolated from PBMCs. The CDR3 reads CASSSNSGSQFF. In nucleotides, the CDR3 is TGTGCCAGCAGCTCTAATAGCGGGAGCCAGTTCTTC.